The source of this TCR beta chain is a study of regulatory T cells in long-lasting Graves disease. Study results and limitations: When disease was persistent, TRBV28, TRBJ1-2 and TRBJ2-5 were the favored segments.

The time point was: newly diagnosed GD, antithyroid drugs for less than 3 months. The TCR library was prepared using RNA isolated from PBMCs. This CDR3 has 13 amino acids. V shed 6 bases and J 4 bases; nucleotides not matched to a gene: 4. The germline gives CDR1 SGHTA, CDR2 FQGTGA. TCR beta libraries were built with iRepertoire HTBI primers and Arm-PCR of CDR3 regions. TCRdb ran MiXCR on the multiplex PCR reads and lists one entry per CDR3 protein. The table lists approximately 400,000 distinct CDR3 sequences, approximately 15% of them singletons. This clonotype was detected only a few times. Its antigen is as yet unknown. The data also belong to a second study, concerning T cells in Graves' hyperthyroidism and ophthalmopathy. As that report states: Blood also held most thyroid clonotypes expanded beyond 0.001.

The V and J genes are TRBV7-3 and TRBJ1-1; 8 positions match TRBD1. Specimen: peripheral blood mononuclear cells (PBMCs), collected at new diagnosis, from a patient treated with antithyroid drugs. This receptor was obtained from a woman aged 25 to 45 with Graves disease. CDR3 bases: TGTGCCAGCAGGAGACAGGGGAGCACTGAAGCTTTCTTT. It specifies CASRRQGSTEAFF.